The clone carrying this TCR beta chain came up once. The V gene end was trimmed by 3 bases and the J gene end by 3 bases; junction bases not matched to a gene: 18. The germline V gene encodes CDR1 SGHDT and CDR2 YYEEEE. The CDR3 length is 18 residues. The data derive from a study of blood T cell repertoires in COVID-19. Source study methods: Scientists estimated how many nucleated cells there were by amplifying reference gene primers. Data came from immunoSEQ multiplex PCR; TCRdb stores just in-frame clones and leaves some out. V and J calls and clone size follow that table, whereas D and trimming were derived from the DNA. This repertoire shows around 250,000 clones, around 89% found once; its top ten account for roughly 3.7%.

Source material: PBMCs or T cells enriched from blood (not recorded which). This chain connects TRBV5-6 to TRBJ2-7; TRBD2 aligns across 7 bases. The receptor was isolated from a woman aged 25-40 years who had recovered from COVID-19. The CDR3 loop is CASSSSDTSESMIYEQYF. CDR3 coding DNA: TGTGCCAGCAGCTCCTCGGATACTAGCGAGAGCATGATCTACGAGCAGTACTTC.